The clone carrying this T cell receptor beta chain came up many times. This specimen comes from a study of T cells after yellow fever vaccination. From the 5' RACE reads, TCRdb called clonotypes with MiXCR, one entry per CDR3 protein. The sample includes about 310,000 distinct CDR3 sequences, approximately 3.8% of them seen just once. Germline CDR1 SGHTA, CDR2 FQGNSA. With 1 base removed from V and 4 bases from J, the gap between germline ends came to 6 bases. The CDR3 totals 13 residues. The sample in question was PBMCs, obtained on the day of the yellow fever booster vaccination. The chain is built from TRBV7-2 and TRBJ2-3, with D unclear. This clonotype was sampled from a man aged 18 to 35 who received the YFV17D yellow fever vaccine. As DNA, the CDR3 is TGTGCCAGCAGCTTAGGTCCAGCAGATACGCAGTATTTT. This gives the protein CASSLGPADTQYF.